One sample yielded the 32 T cell receptor beta chains listed below, sequenced in a study of regulatory T cells in long-lasting Graves disease. Investigators prepared the TCR beta libraries by applying iRepertoire HTBI primers and Arm-PCR of CDR3 regions. MiXCR, run by TCRdb on the multiplex PCR reads, gives a single entry per CDR3 protein. This table holds 320,000 or so distinct CDR3 sequences, about 20% found once. Stated time point: newly diagnosed GD, antithyroid drugs for less than 3 months. Making the TCR library involved RNA that had been extracted from PBMCs. Material: peripheral blood mononuclear cells (PBMCs), obtained at new diagnosis, from a patient treated with antithyroid drugs. The receptors originated from a female donor with Graves disease.

This clonotype came up a few times. V is TRBV2 and J is TRBJ2-1; 13 nucleotides agree with TRBD2. The V and J ends lost 8 bases and 4 bases, in that order; junction bases with no gene match: 5. The CDR3 is 15 residues long. Germline V CDR1 and CDR2: SNHLY, FYNNEI. The CDR3 DNA reads as TGTGCCAGCCGTCGGGGACTAGCGGGATACAATGAGCAGTTCTTC. It encodes CASRRGLAGYNEQFF.

V usage is TRBV24-1 and J usage is TRBJ1-4; 10 bases fit TRBD1. The CDR3 loop spans 16 amino acids. CDR1 is KGHDR, CDR2 SFDVKD, per germline. V was pared by 4 bases and J by 5 bases, with 6 bases of the junction left unmatched. CDR3 sequence: CATSEGTGVSNEKLFF. The CDR3 nucleotides are TGTGCCACCAGTGAAGGGACAGGGGTGTCCAATGAAAAACTGTTTTTT.

As for this clonotype: The junction departs from the called germline gene at one end, perhaps through a read error. The rearrangement joins TRBV2 to TRBJ2-1; a weak D match, TRBD2 (6 bases). Germline CDR1 SNHLY, CDR2 FYNNEI. The CDR3 is 14 amino acids. The CDR3 DNA follows: TGTGCCAGCCCGGGACTCGAAGCTAACAATGAGCGGTTCTTC. Translation gives CASPGLEANNERFF.

V is TRBV9 and J is TRBJ2-3, with 7 positions matching TRBD1. Germline V gene lookup returns CDR1 SGDLS and CDR2 YYNGEE. The trim removed 4 bases at V and 2 bases at J, leaving 7 bases unmatched. This CDR3 has 15 amino acids. In DNA, the CDR3 is TGTGCCAGCAGCCTCCGACAGGGTTTCACAGATACGCAGTATTTT. Residues: CASSLRQGFTDTQYF.

The chain uses TRBV25-1 and TRBJ1-4; D possibly corresponds to TRBD1 (5 bases). CDR1 is MGHDK, CDR2 SYGVNS, per germline. The V and J ends lost 0 bases and 6 bases respectively, with 23 bases between them. The CDR3 is made up of 19 amino acids. The CDR3 DNA follows: TGTGCCAGCAGTGAATATGGGCCGGTTATAGGGGTCCCGGATGAAAAACTGTTTTTT. As protein: CASSEYGPVIGVPDEKLFF.

Concerning this clonotype: Possible read error: a much larger clone is one base away. V usage is TRBV5-5 and J usage is TRBJ2-5; D is unclear. The J call is in doubt because the DNA end fits TRBJ2-1 better. CDR3 length equals 14 residues. CDR1 and CDR2 (germline): SGHKS, YYEKEE (reference sequence). The DNA of the CDR3 is TGTGCCAGCAGCCCCCTCGGGTACTCCTACGAGCAGTTCTTC. Translating it yields CASSPLGYSYEQFF.

This chain joins TRBV27 and TRBJ2-5; 9 bases align to TRBD1. The germline V gene has CDR1 MNHEY and CDR2 SMNVEV (reference sequence). The CDR3 loop spans 15 amino acids. Losses at the gene ends were 2 bases for V and 5 bases for J; bases not matched to a gene: 6. The CDR3 is CASSLLGQGRETQYF. CDR3 sequence (DNA): TGTGCCAGCAGTTTACTCGGACAGGGGAGGGAGACCCAGTACTTC.

There are many counts of this clonotype. This sequence joins TRBV12-3 or TRBV12-4 and TRBJ2-3; weak D call: TRBD1 (6 bases). V lost 8 bases, J lost 4 bases, and 13 bases lay in between. CDR3 size: 13 residues. The CDR3: CASLRDTSDTQYF. CDR3 sequence (DNA): TGTGCCAGCTTAAGGGACACTTCAGATACGCAGTATTTT.

This clonotype was seen ten or more times. The rearrangement joins TRBV20-1 to TRBJ1-2; a possible D gene is TRBD1 (6 bases). The CDR3 has 14 amino acids. Per germline, CDR1 DFQATT and CDR2 SNEGSKA (reference sequence). Trimming pared 0 bases from V and 3 bases from J, leaving 11 bases between. The CDR3 region has the DNA TGCAGTGCTAGAGATATCAGGGGACACTATGGCTACACCTTC. As protein: CSARDIRGHYGYTF.

This clonotype occurred many times. The chain is built from TRBV11-2 and TRBJ2-7, with D maybe TRBD2 (6 bases). Germline V lookup: CDR1 SGHAT, CDR2 FQNNGV. V was trimmed by 1 base and J by 2 bases, leaving 15 bases between them. The CDR3 length is 16 residues. DNA for the CDR3: TGTGCCAGCAGCTTAGGCACGACCGGGAGAGCCTACGAGCAGTACTTC. It is translated as CASSLGTTGRAYEQYF. Using reference TRBV11-2 and TRBJ2-7 for the parts outside the CDR3, the full variable domain is EAGVAQSPRYKIIEKRQSVAFWCNPISGHATLYWYQQILGQGPKLLIQFQNNGVVDDSQLPKDRFSAERLKGVDSTLKIQPAKLEDSAVYLCASSLGTTGRAYEQYFGPGTRLTVT.

The chain joins TRBV9 to TRBJ1-1; TRBD1 agrees at 8 bases. From germline, CDR1 is SGDLS and CDR2 YYNGEE. This CDR3 is built from 13 residues. J gave up 10 bases and V 0 bases, and 5 bases lay outside the gene matches. The CDR3 sequence is CASSVGGTGRAFF. CDR3 nucleotide sequence: TGTGCCAGCAGCGTAGGGGGGACAGGTCGAGCTTTCTTT.

This clonotype came up many times. The V call is TRBV29-1, the J call TRBJ2-5, with D possibly being TRBD2 (6 bases). The CDR3 has 17 residues. The V gene's germline CDR1 is SQVTM and CDR2 ANQGSEA. Between the trimmed V and J ends, which lost 1 base and 1 base, there was a span of 19 bases. The DNA of the CDR3 is TGCAGCGTTGAAGGCCCCCCTGGGGGGAAAATCCAAGAGACCCAGTACTTC. This translates into CSVEGPPGGKIQETQYF.

This clonotype has more than one count but fewer than ten. The chain has TRBV13 and TRBJ2-2; 8 nucleotides line up with TRBD1. This CDR3 spans 15 amino acids. Germline V gene sequence: CDR1 PRHDT, CDR2 FYEKMQ (reference sequence). V dropped 5 bases and J dropped 4; count of bases not matched to a gene: 6. CDR3 nucleotide sequence: TGTGCCAGCAGCATCCCACAGGGGGTCACCGGGGAGCTGTTTTTT. It specifies CASSIPQGVTGELFF.

This clonotype has just a few counts. This sequence joins TRBV27 and TRBJ1-5; 7 bases are a match to TRBD1. The CDR3 spans 14 residues. In germline, CDR1 is MNHEY, CDR2 SMNVEV (reference sequence). J was trimmed by 6 bases and V by 2 bases; bases with no gene match: 4. CDR3 nucleotides: TGTGCCAGCAGTTTAAGGGGGCGGGCTCAGCCCCAGCATTTT. Its translation: CASSLRGRAQPQHF.

This clonotype showed up many times. This chain links TRBV5-1 with TRBJ2-1; possibly TRBD1 for D (6 bases). Germline V gene sequence: CDR1 SGHRS, CDR2 YFSETQ. The CDR3 has 15 residues. With 3 bases removed from V and 7 bases from J, the gap between germline ends came to 17 bases. In nucleotides, the CDR3 is TGCGCCAGCAGCTCCGTACTTCGGGACATGAATGAGCAGTTCTTC. It encodes CASSSVLRDMNEQFF. Based on the CDR3 plus reference TRBV5-1 and TRBJ2-1, the full variable domain is KAGVTQTPRYLIKTRGQQVTLSCSPISGHRSVSWYQQTPGQGLQFLFEYFSETQRNKGNFPGRFSGRQFSNSRSEMNVSTLELGDSALYLCASSSVLRDMNEQFFGPGTRLTVL.

Ten or more counts support this clonotype. At one end, the junction sequence differs from germline, possibly due to a read error. The chain has TRBV11-2 and TRBJ2-7; D is ambiguous. There are 15 residues in the CDR3. Germline lookup yields CDR1 SGHAT and CDR2 FQNNGV. The CDR3 DNA reads as TGTGCCAGCAGCTTAGATTGGGCGGCCTCCTACGAGCAGTGCTTC. It specifies CASSLDWAASYEQCF.

This clonotype has a handful of counts. This chain joins TRBV6-1 and TRBJ2-7; maybe TRBD2 (5 bases). The V end lost 6 bases, the J end lost 2 bases, and 11 bases lay between the germline ends. Germline-derived CDR1 and CDR2 are MNHNS and SASEGT. This CDR3 contains 13 residues. As DNA, the CDR3 is TGTGCCAGCAGGCACAAGGAGGCCTACGAGCAGTACTTC. Translated: CASRHKEAYEQYF.

The chain uses TRBV11-1 and TRBJ2-3; weak D call: TRBD2 (6 bases). The CDR3 spans 17 residues. Germline-derived CDR1 and CDR2 are SGHAT and FQDESV (reference sequence). Trimming pared 5 bases from V and 2 bases from J, leaving 20 bases between. The CDR3 DNA reads TGTGCCAGCAGCGCCCGTCTTGCGGGATTCGCCACAGATACGCAGTATTTT. Encoded protein: CASSARLAGFATDTQYF.

This clonotype has at least ten counts. The V gene is TRBV28, the J gene TRBJ1-3, with unresolved D. Germline V gene sequence: CDR1 MDHEN, CDR2 SYDVKM. V was trimmed by 4 bases and J by 0 bases, leaving 13 bases between them. The CDR3 has 16 residues. CDR3 in DNA: TGTGCCAGCAGTTCAACGAGGGCGAGCTCTGGAAACACCATATATTTT. Translation: CASSSTRASSGNTIYF.

This clonotype has ten or more counts. V usage is TRBV19 and J usage is TRBJ2-7, with a tentative D call TRBD1 (6 bases). The CDR3 consists of 13 residues. The V gene's germline CDR1 is LNHDA and CDR2 SQIVND (reference sequence). V dropped 7 bases and J dropped 1 base, with 11 bases sitting between them. The chain's CDR3 is CASTRTASYEQYF. The DNA of the CDR3 is TGTGCCAGTACCAGGACAGCATCCTACGAGCAGTACTTC.

This chain connects TRBV2 to TRBJ2-5; D unclear. The CDR3 is made up of 15 amino acids. Germline lookup yields CDR1 SNHLY and CDR2 FYNNEI. Trimming cost V 5 bases and J 0 bases, with 13 bases left between them. For the CDR3, the DNA is TGTGCCAGCAGTACCCGCCGTAGACACCAAGAGACCCAGTACTTC. Protein: CASSTRRRHQETQYF.

In its sample, this clonotype was seen a few times. The gene calls are TRBV5-1 and TRBJ2-7; TRBD2 matches 7 bases. From germline, CDR1 is SGHRS and CDR2 YFSETQ. This CDR3 region has 14 residues. V shed 5 bases, J shed 0 bases, and the junction held 5 bases outside the gene matches. CDR3 nucleotides: TGCGCCAGCAGAGACGGACTAGTCTCCTACGAGCAGTACTTC. It translates to CASRDGLVSYEQYF.

The chain is built from TRBV25-1 and TRBJ1-3; D gene unclear. There are 12 residues in the CDR3. Germline assignment: CDR1 MGHDK and CDR2 SYGVNS. The ends were cut back, 8 bases at V and 9 bases at J, with 14 bases in the middle. For the CDR3, the DNA is TGTGCCAGCTCAGGTGGGCGGGGCACCATATATTTT. It codes for CASSGGRGTIYF.

The table lists this clonotype with many counts. The chain recombines TRBV12-3 or TRBV12-4 with TRBJ1-1, with D perhaps matching TRBD1 (6 bases). Trimming shortened V by 8 bases and J by 10 bases, and 20 bases separated the two germline ends. The CDR3 spans 13 residues. The CDR3 DNA sequence: TGTGCCAGCTTAAGTACAGGGCGGTTTACAGCTTTCTTT. As protein: CASLSTGRFTAFF.

This clonotype has at least ten counts. The chain joins TRBV12-3 or TRBV12-4 to TRBJ2-3; the D gene is possibly TRBD1 (5 bases). The CDR3 extends over 15 amino acids. Deletions cut 7 bases from V and 10 bases from J, with 24 bases between. The CDR3 DNA reads as TGTGCCAGCACCAACCCCCTATCCCCCTGGACACCGCAGTATTTT. It is translated as CASTNPLSPWTPQYF.

This CDR3 reads CASRYKFGQYNNEQFF. The CDR3 nucleotides are TGTGCCAGCAGATATAAATTCGGACAGTACAACAATGAGCAGTTCTTC. The chain recombines TRBV7-9 with TRBJ2-1, with TRBD1 as a possible D gene (6 bases). Germline V gene sequence: CDR1 SEHNR, CDR2 FQNEAQ (reference sequence). The CDR3 length is 16 residues. Trimming removed 6 bases from V and 5 bases from J, with 20 bases in between. Based on the CDR3 plus reference TRBV7-9 and TRBJ2-1, the full variable domain is DTGVSQNPRHKITKRGQNVTFRCDPISEHNRLYWYRQTLGQGPEFLTYFQNEAQLEKSRLLSDRFSAERPKGSFSTLEIQRTEQGDSAMYLCASRYKFGQYNNEQFFGPGTRLTVL.

By share of the sample, this clonotype is large. V usage is TRBV28 and J usage is TRBJ2-3; 8 nucleotides align to TRBD2. Germline-derived CDR1 and CDR2 are MDHEN and SYDVKM. There are 16 residues in the CDR3. V dropped 5 bases and J dropped 6; count of bases not matched to a gene: 13. In DNA form, the CDR3 reads TGTGCCAGCAGTACGGGGGGGGAGGGCCTCGAGGATACGCAGTATTTT. Protein: CASSTGGEGLEDTQYF.

This clonotype was detected ten times or more. This chain uses TRBV13 with TRBJ1-3; possibly TRBD1 for D (6 bases). CDR1 is PRHDT and CDR2 is FYEKMQ in the germline V gene (reference sequence). V lost 4 bases and J 4 bases, leaving 11 bases between the germline ends. The CDR3 extends over 14 amino acids. CDR3 in amino acids: CASSSAGQGNTIYF. CDR3 DNA: TGTGCCAGCAGCTCAGCCGGACAGGGAAACACCATATATTTT. Complete variable domain (other parts from reference TRBV13 and TRBJ1-3): AAGVIQSPRHLIKEKRETATLKCYPIPRHDTVYWYQQGPGQDPQFLISFYEKMQSDKGSIPDRFSAQQFSDYHSELNMSSLELGDSALYFCASSSAGQGNTIYFGEGSWLTVV.

This rearrangement joins TRBV6-1 to TRBJ2-7; 7 bases line up with TRBD1. V lost 6 bases to trimming and J lost 2 bases; unmatched junction nucleotides: 7. The CDR3 has 14 amino acids. Germline CDR1 is MNHNS and CDR2 is SASEGT. The chain's CDR3 is CASSDRQGPYEQYF. The CDR3 coding sequence is TGTGCCAGCAGCGATAGACAGGGACCCTACGAGCAGTACTTC.

This clonotype was recorded many times. The V gene is TRBV20-1, the J gene TRBJ2-5; D is perhaps TRBD1 (6 bases). Per germline, CDR1 DFQATT and CDR2 SNEGSKA (reference sequence). The CDR3 loop spans 15 amino acids. The V and J ends lost 0 bases and 4 bases respectively, with 15 bases between them. The CDR3 DNA reads as TGCAGTGCTAGAGATAGCAGGCTAGGGGGAGAGACCCAGTACTTC. Protein product: CSARDSRLGGETQYF.

This clonotype occurred a few times. The rearrangement joins TRBV25-1 to TRBJ2-2, with D unclear. The CDR3 contains 15 residues. V lost 2 bases and J lost 2, with 9 bases in between. Germline CDR1 and CDR2: MGHDK and SYGVNS. CDR3 DNA sequence: TGTGCCAGCAGTGAAGATCCACTCAACACCGGGGAGCTGTTTTTT. It is translated as CASSEDPLNTGELFF.

The table lists this clonotype with a few counts. The chain couples TRBV6-5 to TRBJ2-1; no definite D call. The CDR3 spans 15 residues. Germline assignment: CDR1 MNHEY and CDR2 SVGAGI. Trimming pared 0 bases from V and 4 bases from J, leaving 10 bases between. The CDR3 loop is CASSYSIRIYNEQFF. The CDR3 DNA sequence: TGTGCCAGCAGTTACTCGATTCGGATTTACAATGAGCAGTTCTTC.